This T cell receptor (beta chain) was found in a study of response to subunit inactivated influenza vaccine (dated by TCRdb to 2017 to 2018). A note on the overall study: Deep quantitative profiling of the T cell receptor repertoire was used in the study to follow responses to a trivalent subunit inactivated influenza vaccine. Results the study describes overall, beyond this receptor: It was suggested by the authors that each seasonal influenza vaccination may recruit only a limited number of new T cells.

With respect to this clonotype: Its antigen is unknown. Base qualities are not at hand, and no much larger clone is one base apart.

Library generation was performed with RT-PCR. Data came from an Illumina HiSeq 2500. TCRdb handled the public reads itself, with Q25 trimming in fastp and clone calling in MiXCR, and kept productive beta chains. Rows are unified per CDR3 protein, each entry keeping the most common DNA and genes. This sample is represented by roughly 700,000 distinct CDR3 sequences; less than 20% of them were singletons. The ten largest clones add up to approximately 10% of the sample. The CDR3 covers 12 residues, taking in both the cysteine and the phenylalanine. CDR3 DNA only is kept here, 36 bases in frame from base 1. CDR1 WSHSY and CDR2 SAAADI are derived from the germline V gene. Trimming takes 7 bases from V and 3 bases from J, and the germline ends sit 8 bases apart.

The chain links TRBV10-2 with TRBJ2-3, and possibly TRBD2, on 6 matching bases. The clonotype was recovered from a man aged 50 to 60 who received an inactivated influenza vaccine. Donor details come from another sample of the same person, matched by shared clones. This specimen consisted of PBMCs from blood, obtained 12 days after vaccination. In nucleotides, the sequence is TGCGCCAGCAAGGCGGGGACAGATACGCAGTATTTT. This is translated as CASKAGTDTQYF.